The rows below give T cell receptor beta chains drawn from one sample of a study of tumor and adjacent non-tumor tissue in lung cancer. In TCRdb, the multiplex PCR reads were re-called with MiXCR into one record per CDR3 protein. The sample comprises about 120,000 distinct CDR3 sequences, about 66% of which are singletons, and roughly 13% rests with the top ten. The material sequenced was lung tumor tissue. Every receptor here comes from a man under 40 with non-small cell lung cancer. Each CDR3 is given with its conserved first and last residue. Each record gives: V gene, J gene, clone size, CDR3 protein. A row's size may be missing; if present it is once, few, many or a size class.

v_gene: TRBV7-2
j_gene: TRBJ2-2
abundance: many
CDR3aa: CASSRTGGGNTGELFF

v_gene: TRBV5-6
j_gene: TRBJ2-3
abundance: many
CDR3aa: CASSSPGITDTQYF

v_gene: TRBV20-1
j_gene: TRBJ2-1
abundance: once
CDR3aa: CSVRDLGADYNKQSF

v_gene: TRBV29-1
j_gene: TRBJ1-1
abundance: many
CDR3aa: CSVHLRDRESTEAFF

v_gene: TRBV6-2/TRBV6-3
j_gene: TRBJ1-5
abundance: -
CDR3aa: CASSQGGPLYPRHF

v_gene: TRBV11-2
j_gene: TRBJ2-1
abundance: -
CDR3aa: CAISPRTGTDYNEQFF

v_gene: TRBV5-6
j_gene: TRBJ2-1
abundance: -
CDR3aa: CASSLAREGNELFF

v_gene: TRBV5-6
j_gene: TRBJ1-1
abundance: many
CDR3aa: CASSLAWGANTEAFF

v_gene: TRBV20-1
j_gene: TRBJ2-7
abundance: -
CDR3aa: CSARDWANGGEIYEQYF

v_gene: TRBV20-1
j_gene: TRBJ1-3
abundance: many
CDR3aa: CSAKQGANGNTIYF

v_gene: TRBV12-3/TRBV12-4
j_gene: TRBJ1-1
abundance: many
CDR3aa: CASSLDGGSAFF

v_gene: TRBV11-2
j_gene: TRBJ2-2
abundance: many
CDR3aa: CASSLGTANTGELFF

v_gene: TRBV5-1
j_gene: TRBJ1-1
abundance: few
CDR3aa: CASSFTGDIGHTEAFF

v_gene: TRBV12-3/TRBV12-4
j_gene: TRBJ1-1
abundance: -
CDR3aa: CASSLVRGKAFF

v_gene: TRBV11-2
j_gene: TRBJ2-1
abundance: -
CDR3aa: CDSSRTGTRIGGEQFF

v_gene: TRBV6-2/TRBV6-3
j_gene: TRBJ2-1
abundance: many
CDR3aa: CATSVGGYNEQFF

v_gene: TRBV18
j_gene: TRBJ2-1
abundance: -
CDR3aa: CASSPPGGGPYNEQFF

v_gene: TRBV20-1
j_gene: TRBJ1-4
abundance: medium-sized
CDR3aa: CSANRGRVNEKLFF

v_gene: TRBV10-3
j_gene: TRBJ1-1
abundance: -
CDR3aa: CAIREATDKAFF

v_gene: TRBV5-4
j_gene: TRBJ2-3
abundance: -
CDR3aa: CASSRELAGVLTGTDTQCF

v_gene: TRBV5-1
j_gene: TRBJ2-4
abundance: -
CDR3aa: CASSLNGGKNIQYF

v_gene: TRBV9
j_gene: TRBJ1-1
abundance: -
CDR3aa: CASSVVQLGSEAFF

v_gene: TRBV5-6
j_gene: TRBJ2-3
abundance: many
CDR3aa: CATRAAGGPDTQYF

v_gene: TRBV6-5
j_gene: TRBJ1-5
abundance: -
CDR3aa: CTSSFPDQPHHF